What follows are 18 T cell receptor beta chains derived from one specimen sequenced in a study of post-analysis software for immune sequencing data. No antigen is known for these receptors. Unique molecular identifiers had been added to the TCR beta cDNA libraries. TCRdb passed the PCR reads through MiXCR, listing each CDR3 protein once. Of over 700,000 distinct CDR3 sequences listed, 25% to 30% are singletons. The study, taken as a whole, reports: Controls had lower frequencies than patients of four or five TRBV segments, which included TRBV5-6, TRBV5-1 and TRBV20-1.

The sample was blood. The receptors shown here come from a girl aged 5-17 years with multiple sclerosis.

At least ten counts were recorded for this clonotype. The chain joins TRBV12-3 or TRBV12-4 to TRBJ2-1; no reliable D call. V was cut by 2 bases and J by 0 bases, with 8 bases left in between. CDR3 length equals 15 residues. Here the CDR3 reads CASSLSSASYNEQFF. Here the CDR3 DNA reads TGTGCCAGCAGTTTATCCTCAGCCTCCTACAATGAGCAGTTCTTC.

The chain carries TRBV20-1 and TRBJ1-2, with 9 bases aligning to TRBD1. Trimming took 6 bases from V and 7 from J; bases not matched to a gene: 18. The germline gives CDR1 DFQATT, CDR2 SNEGSKA (reference sequence). This CDR3 has 16 residues. The CDR3 loop reads CSASGFPGQGSGGYTF. CDR3 DNA sequence: TGCAGTGCCAGTGGATTCCCGGGACAGGGCTCCGGTGGCTACACCTTC.

This clonotype was detected a few times. V and J are TRBV24-1 and TRBJ1-5; TRBD1 is a possible D gene (5 bases). Trimming shortened V by 7 bases and J by 2 bases, and 8 bases separated the two germline ends. Germline V gives CDR1 KGHDR, CDR2 SFDVKD. This CDR3 is built from 13 residues. CDR3 protein: CATSRAGNQPQHF. The CDR3 region has the DNA TGTGCCACCAGCAGGGCGGGCAATCAGCCCCAGCATTTT.

The sample holds a few counts of this clonotype. The chain has TRBV5-5 and TRBJ1-1, with a possible D match to TRBD1 (5 bases). The CDR3 totals 14 residues. CDR1 is SGHKS and CDR2 is YYEKEE in the germline V gene (reference sequence). V was cut by 4 bases and J by 10 bases, with 20 bases left in between. The CDR3 DNA follows: TGTGCCAGCAGCCTAGGGACCGCAGATATTAGAGCTTTCTTT. This encodes CASSLGTADIRAFF.

This clonotype was counted many times. This chain connects TRBV7-2 to TRBJ2-5; TRBD2 aligns across 7 bases. This CDR3 is 14 amino acids long. CDR1 and CDR2 (germline): SGHTA, FQGNSA. V was clipped by 5 bases and J by 4 bases; unmatched bases: 7. The DNA for the CDR3 is TGTGCCAGCAGCCCTACTAGCGCCCCAGAGACCCAGTACTTC. Translated: CASSPTSAPETQYF.

The J gene is TRBJ2-7, the V gene TRBV10-3; the match to TRBD1 covers 8 bases. The germline V gene has CDR1 ENHRY and CDR2 SYGVKD. CDR3 length equals 14 residues. With V trimmed by 1 base and J by 5 bases, 4 bases remained unmatched. CDR3 in DNA: TGTGCCATCAGTGAGTACGGACAGGGAGACGAGCAGTACTTC. Amino acids: CAISEYGQGDEQYF.

This clonotype was counted at least ten times. The V call is TRBV7-2, the J call TRBJ1-1; no reliable D call. The CDR3 covers 13 residues. In germline, CDR1 is SGHTA, CDR2 FQGNSA. V dropped 2 bases and J dropped 5 bases, with 9 bases sitting between them. CDR3 DNA sequence: TGTGCCAGCAGCTTACTAGCAAGGACTGAAGCTTTCTTT. Translation: CASSLLARTEAFF.

V gene TRBV10-3 combines with J gene TRBJ2-3; D ambiguous. Germline CDR1 and CDR2: ENHRY and SYGVKD. The V gene lost 4 bases and the J gene lost 2 bases, with 19 bases spanning the gap. The CDR3 has 17 residues. CDR3 sequence reads: CAISACGVNSNTDTQYF. DNA of the CDR3: TGTGCCATCAGTGCCTGTGGGGTCAACTCTAACACAGATACGCAGTATTTT.

This clonotype has a handful of counts. DNA for the CDR3: TGTGCCAGCTCACCGACAGACAATCAGCCCCAGCATTTT. This sequence encodes CASSPTDNQPQHF. The chain has TRBV18 and TRBJ1-5; TRBD1 might be the D (5 bases). The CDR3 loop spans 13 amino acids. Germline V lookup: CDR1 KGHSH, CDR2 LQKENI. The V and J ends lost 3 bases and 3 bases respectively, with 6 bases between them.

This clonotype has a count of ten or more. The chain recombines TRBV12-3 or TRBV12-4 with TRBJ1-1; D is undetermined. This CDR3 spans 13 amino acids. The germline V and J ends were trimmed by 6 bases and 1 base, with 9 bases remaining between them. The CDR3 is CASSLAENTEAFF. In nucleotides, the CDR3 is TGTGCCAGCAGCTTGGCAGAGAACACTGAAGCTTTCTTT.

This clonotype has only a few counts. The chain has TRBV29-1 and TRBJ2-3; either TRBD1 or TRBD2 may supply D (5 bases each). With 3 bases removed from V and 6 bases from J, the gap between germline ends came to 13 bases. Germline assignment: CDR1 SQVTM and CDR2 ANQGSEA. CDR3 length: 13 amino acids. This CDR3 is CSVERDGGDTQYF. CDR3 bases: TGCAGCGTTGAGAGGGACGGCGGGGATACGCAGTATTTT.

The chain uses TRBV20-1 and TRBJ2-1; D is perhaps TRBD2 (7 bases). The length of the CDR3 is 13 residues. The V gene's germline CDR1 is DFQATT and CDR2 SNEGSKA (reference sequence). V was pared by 5 bases and J by 5 bases, with 13 bases between. CDR3 amino acids: CSAQGGGDNEQFF. In DNA, the CDR3 is TGCAGTGCTCAAGGGGGGGGCGACAATGAGCAGTTCTTC.

The J gene is TRBJ1-4, the V gene TRBV4-1, with 10 bases fitting TRBD1. In germline, CDR1 is MGHRA, CDR2 YSYEKL. Trimming cost V 5 bases and J 7 bases; bases outside gene matches: 10. The CDR3 loop spans 16 amino acids. CDR3 DNA: TGCGCCAGCAGCTCCAGCCCAGGGACAGGGGTTGAAAAACTGTTTTTT. Encoded protein: CASSSSPGTGVEKLFF.

This clonotype showed up many times. The rearrangement uses TRBV20-1 and TRBJ1-5, with no clear D. Trimming took off 6 bases at V and 6 bases at J, with 12 bases between the two ends. CDR3 size: 12 residues. The germline V gene has CDR1 DFQATT and CDR2 SNEGSKA (reference sequence). CDR3 loop: CSAIEGGQPQHF. CDR3 coding DNA: TGCAGTGCCATCGAGGGAGGTCAGCCCCAGCATTTT.

This clonotype was seen more than once but under ten times. The chain couples TRBV20-1 to TRBJ2-3; tentatively, D is TRBD2 (5 bases). The germline CDR1 and CDR2 sequences are DFQATT and SNEGSKA (reference sequence). V dropped 6 bases and J dropped 2 bases, with 15 bases sitting between them. This CDR3 has 14 residues. This chain's CDR3 is CSAPPGLDTDTQYF. In nucleotides, the CDR3 is TGCAGTGCCCCCCCGGGGTTAGACACAGATACGCAGTATTTT.

This clonotype was seen only a few times. The chain recombines TRBV7-2 with TRBJ2-7; 7 bases line up with TRBD2. This CDR3 comprises 14 residues. With V trimmed by 4 bases and J by 1 base, 4 bases remained unmatched. Germline V gives CDR1 SGHTA, CDR2 FQGNSA. The CDR3 region is CASSSLAASYEQYF. CDR3 bases: TGTGCCAGCAGCTCGCTAGCGGCTTCCTACGAGCAGTACTTC.

This chain connects TRBV7-2 to TRBJ2-1, with 8 bases aligning to TRBD1. In germline, CDR1 is SGHTA, CDR2 FQGNSA. The ends lost 1 base at V and 6 bases at J; junction bases unmatched: 5. The CDR3 has 15 residues. CDR3 in amino acids: CASSLVGDRRNEQFF. The CDR3 DNA sequence: TGTGCCAGCAGCTTAGTCGGGGACAGGCGCAATGAGCAGTTCTTC.

This clonotype was seen only a few times. The rearrangement uses TRBV20-1 and TRBJ2-7, with D possibly being TRBD2 (6 bases). This CDR3 is built from 16 residues. From germline, CDR1 is DFQATT and CDR2 SNEGSKA (reference sequence). Deletions cut 1 base from V and 2 bases from J, with 18 bases between. CDR3 amino acids: CSARVEPSERAYEQYF. CDR3 DNA: TGCAGTGCTAGAGTGGAACCTAGCGAACGGGCCTACGAGCAGTACTTC.